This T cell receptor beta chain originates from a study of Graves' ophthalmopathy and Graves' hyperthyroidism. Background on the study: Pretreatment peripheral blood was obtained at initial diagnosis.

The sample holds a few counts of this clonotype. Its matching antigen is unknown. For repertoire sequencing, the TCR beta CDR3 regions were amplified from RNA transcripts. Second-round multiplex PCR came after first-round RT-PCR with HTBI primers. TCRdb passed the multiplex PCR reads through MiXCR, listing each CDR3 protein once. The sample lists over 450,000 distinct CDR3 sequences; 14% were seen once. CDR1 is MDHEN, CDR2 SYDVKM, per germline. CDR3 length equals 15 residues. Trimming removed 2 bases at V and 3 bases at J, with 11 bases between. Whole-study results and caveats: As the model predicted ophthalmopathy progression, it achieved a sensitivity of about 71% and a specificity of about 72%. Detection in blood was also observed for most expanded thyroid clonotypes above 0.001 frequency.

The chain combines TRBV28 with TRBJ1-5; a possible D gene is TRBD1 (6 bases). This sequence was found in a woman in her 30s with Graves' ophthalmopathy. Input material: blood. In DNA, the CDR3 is TGTGCCAGCAGTTTACCAGGGGTTCTCAATCAGCCCCAGCATTTT. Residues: CASSLPGVLNQPQHF.